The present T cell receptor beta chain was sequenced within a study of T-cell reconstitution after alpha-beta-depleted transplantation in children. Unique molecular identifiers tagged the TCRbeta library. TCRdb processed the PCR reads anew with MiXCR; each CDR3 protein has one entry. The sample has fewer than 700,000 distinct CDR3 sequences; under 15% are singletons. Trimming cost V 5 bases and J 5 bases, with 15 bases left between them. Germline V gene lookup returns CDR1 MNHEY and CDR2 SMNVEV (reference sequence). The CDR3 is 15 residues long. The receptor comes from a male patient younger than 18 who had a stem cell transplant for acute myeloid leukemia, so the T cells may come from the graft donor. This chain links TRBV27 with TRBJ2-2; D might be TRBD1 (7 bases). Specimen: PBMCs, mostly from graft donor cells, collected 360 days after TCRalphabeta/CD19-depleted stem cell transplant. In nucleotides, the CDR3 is TGTGCCAGCAGTCCGCGGGACAGCTTAACCGGGGAGCTGTTTTTT. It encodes CASSPRDSLTGELFF.